What follows describes a single T cell receptor (beta chain). The V and J ends lost 4 bases and 0 bases, in that order; junction bases with no gene match: 8. There are 17 residues in the CDR3. Germline V lookup: CDR1 SEHNR, CDR2 FQNEAQ (reference sequence). Clones were read by immunoSEQ multiplex PCR, and TCRdb kept only the in-frame ones, dropping some. The table shows about 2.2 million clones, with about 93% occurring only once. In the naive CD8 group, cells lacked CD45RO and were positively selected for CCR7, so terminally differentiated effector memory CD45RA+ cells were left out. This entry is derived from a study of shared clonotypes between healthy human individuals.

This sequence was found in a man between 18 and 29 years old in good health. Some clones in this sample may be carry-over from other donors' samples. The source material was naive CD8+ T cells from PBMCs. The genes are TRBV7-9 and TRBJ2-1; 8 nucleotides agree with TRBD2. Here the CDR3 reads CASSSVPGLGSYNEQFF. The DNA of the CDR3 is TGTGCCAGCAGCTCAGTCCCGGGACTAGGCTCCTACAATGAGCAGTTCTTC.